The T cell receptor beta chain described here comes from a study of T-cell memory formation after mild COVID-19. Whole-study context: TCR clusters were mostly donor specific. Study-wide points: Detection of some responders pre-infection suggested pre-existing cross-reactive memory T cells participated. The study found balanced CD4/CD8 in clones contracting day 15 to 85 and a CD4+ lean in later expanders.

Constant-segment-primed 5'RACE gave TCR alpha and TCR beta cDNA libraries with sample barcodes and UMIs. TCRdb passed the 5' RACE reads through MiXCR, listing each CDR3 protein once. The sample lists 550,000 to 650,000 distinct CDR3 sequences; approximately 15% were seen once. In the case of this clonotype: Its antigen is unknown.

Germline trimming cut 5 bases from V and 5 bases from J; bases unmatched to any gene: 7. The CDR3 runs 15 residues. Per germline, CDR1 KGHDR and CDR2 SFDVKD. This receptor was taken from an adult woman who had mild COVID-19 (a few samples of this study predate the infection). Cell type and time point are not known. The sample comprised PBMCs or a T cell subset sorted from them (not recorded which). The chain uses TRBV24-1 and TRBJ2-5; TRBD1 matches 10 bases. The CDR3 sequence: CATSAPGQGSETQYF. The DNA of the CDR3 is TGTGCCACCAGTGCACCGGGACAGGGGTCGGAGACCCAGTACTTC.